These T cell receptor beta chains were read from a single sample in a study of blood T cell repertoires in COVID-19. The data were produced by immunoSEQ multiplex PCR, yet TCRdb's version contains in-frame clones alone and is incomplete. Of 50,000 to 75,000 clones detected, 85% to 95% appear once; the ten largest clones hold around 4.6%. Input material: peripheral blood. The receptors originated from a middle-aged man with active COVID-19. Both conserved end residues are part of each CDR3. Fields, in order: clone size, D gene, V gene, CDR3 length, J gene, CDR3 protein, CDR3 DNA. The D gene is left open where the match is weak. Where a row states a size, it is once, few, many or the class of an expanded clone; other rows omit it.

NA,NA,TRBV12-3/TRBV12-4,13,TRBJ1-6,CASSSFYNSPLHF,TGTGCCAGCAGTTCATTCTATAATTCACCCCTCCACTTT
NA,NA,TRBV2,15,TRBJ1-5,CASTPTGPSNQPQHF,TGTGCCAGCACCCCGACAGGCCCCAGCAATCAGCCCCAGCATTTT
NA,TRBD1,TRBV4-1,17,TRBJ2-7,CASSHPGQGVRSYEQYF,TGCGCCAGCAGCCACCCGGGACAGGGTGTCCGCTCCTACGAGCAGTACTTC
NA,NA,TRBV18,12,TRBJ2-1,CASSLANNEQFF,TGTGCCAGCTCACTGGCAAACAATGAGCAGTTCTTC
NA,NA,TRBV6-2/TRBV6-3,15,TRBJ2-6,CASSYSASGANVLTF,TGTGCCAGCAGTTACTCAGCCTCTGGGGCCAACGTCCTGACTTTC
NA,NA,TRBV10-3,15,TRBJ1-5,CAISESGVGGQPQHF,TGTGCCATCAGTGAGTCCGGGGTAGGGGGTCAGCCCCAGCATTTT
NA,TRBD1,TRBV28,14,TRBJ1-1,CASSLWGQDTEAFF,TGTGCCAGCAGTTTATGGGGACAGGACACTGAAGCTTTCTTT
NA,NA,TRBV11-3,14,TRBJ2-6,CASSPSSGANVLTF,TGTGCCAGCAGCCCTTCTTCTGGGGCCAACGTCCTGACTTTC
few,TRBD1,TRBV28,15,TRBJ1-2,CASSRPGQGGYGYTF,TGTGCCAGCAGTCGCCCGGGACAGGGGGGCTATGGCTACACCTTC
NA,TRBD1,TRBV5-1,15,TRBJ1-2,CASSLVPGTAYGYTF,TGCGCCAGCAGCTTGGTCCCCGGGACAGCCTATGGCTACACCTTC
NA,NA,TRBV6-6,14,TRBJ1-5,CASSSPHSNQPQHF,TGTGCCAGCAGTTCTCCACATAGCAATCAGCCCCAGCATTTT
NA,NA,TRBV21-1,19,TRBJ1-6,CASSKEAGTLVRYNSPLHF,TGTGCCAGCAGCAAAGAGGCGGGGACCCTCGTTCGGTATAATTCACCCCTCCACTTT
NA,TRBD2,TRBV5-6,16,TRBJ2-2,CASSLGLAGESGELFF,TGTGCCAGCAGCTTGGGACTAGCGGGAGAATCCGGGGAGCTGTTTTTT
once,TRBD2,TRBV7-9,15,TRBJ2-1,CASSFEVLAGGEQFF,TGTGCCAGCAGCTTTGAGGTTCTAGCGGGAGGTGAGCAGTTCTTC
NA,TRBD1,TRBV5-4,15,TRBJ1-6,CASSDRDRGDSPLHF,TGTGCCAGCAGCGACCGGGACAGGGGGGATTCACCCCTCCACTTT
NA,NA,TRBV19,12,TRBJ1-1,CANNSYSTEAFF,TGTGCCAACAACAGCTATAGCACTGAAGCTTTCTTT
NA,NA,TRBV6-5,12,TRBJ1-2,CASSYSTGGYTF,TGTGCCAGCAGTTACTCGACGGGTGGCTACACCTTC
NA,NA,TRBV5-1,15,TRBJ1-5,CASSPSGVSNQPQHF,TGCGCCAGCAGCCCATCAGGGGTCTCCAATCAGCCCCAGCATTTT
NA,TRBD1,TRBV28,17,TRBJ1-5,CASSLLMTGEGNQPQHF,TGTGCCAGCAGTTTATTAATGACAGGGGAGGGCAATCAGCCCCAGCATTTT
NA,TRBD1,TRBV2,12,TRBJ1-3,CARAGGGNTIYF,TGTGCCAGAGCAGGGGGTGGAAACACCATATATTTT
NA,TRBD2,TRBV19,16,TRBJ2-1,CASSIPLREGRNEQFF,TGTGCCAGTAGTATCCCCCTGCGGGAGGGACGCAATGAGCAGTTCTTC
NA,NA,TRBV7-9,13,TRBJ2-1,CASSSQAYNEQFF,TGTGCCAGCAGCTCTCAGGCATACAATGAGCAGTTCTTC
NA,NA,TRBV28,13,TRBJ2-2,CASSFQNTGELFF,TGTGCCAGCAGTTTCCAGAACACCGGGGAGCTGTTTTTT
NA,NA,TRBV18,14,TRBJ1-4,CASSPGTRREKLFF,TGTGCCAGCTCACCGGGGACAAGGAGGGAAAAACTGTTTTTT
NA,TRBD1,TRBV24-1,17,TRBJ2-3,CATSDPRQGSVRDTQYF,TGTGCCACCAGTGATCCTAGACAGGGGTCCGTACGAGATACGCAGTATTTT
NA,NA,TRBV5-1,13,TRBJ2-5,CASSYRSQETQYF,TGCGCCAGCAGCTACAGGTCCCAAGAGACCCAGTACTTC
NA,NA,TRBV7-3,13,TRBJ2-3,CASRAGGADTQYF,TGTGCCAGCAGGGCCGGGGGAGCAGATACGCAGTATTTT
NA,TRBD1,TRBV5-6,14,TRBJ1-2,CASRGTGGFYGYTF,TGTGCCAGCAGAGGGACAGGGGGGTTCTATGGCTACACCTTC
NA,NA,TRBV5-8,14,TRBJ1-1,CASSLDRLNTEAFF,TGTGCCAGCAGCTTGGACAGATTGAACACTGAAGCTTTCTTT
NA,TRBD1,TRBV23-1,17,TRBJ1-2,CASSQSRRSIGGTGYTF,TGCGCCAGCAGTCAATCGAGGCGATCGATAGGGGGCACGGGCTACACCTTC
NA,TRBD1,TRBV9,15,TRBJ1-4,CASSPRQGSNEKLFF,TGTGCCAGCAGCCCAAGACAGGGGTCTAATGAAAAACTGTTTTTT
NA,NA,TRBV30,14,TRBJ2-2,CAWSGGAYTGELFF,TGTGCCTGGAGTGGAGGTGCCTACACCGGGGAGCTGTTTTTT
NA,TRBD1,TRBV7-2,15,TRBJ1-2,CASSLEAGTGYGYTF,TGTGCCAGCAGCTTAGAAGCCGGGACAGGCTATGGCTACACCTTC
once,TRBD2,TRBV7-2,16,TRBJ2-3,CASSFSGGARSDTQYF,TGTGCCAGCAGTTTCAGCGGGGGGGCCCGTAGTGATACGCAGTATTTT
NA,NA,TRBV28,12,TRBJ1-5,CASRRDTQPQHF,TGTGCCAGCCGACGGGACACTCAGCCCCAGCATTTT
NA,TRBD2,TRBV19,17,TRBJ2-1,CATSPGGTSGSVNEQFF,TGTGCCACCTCCCCCGGGGGGACTAGCGGGAGTGTCAATGAGCAGTTCTTC
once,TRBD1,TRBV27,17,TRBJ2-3,CASSLKHRTGGFNTQYF,TGTGCCAGCAGTTTGAAGCATCGGACAGGAGGTTTTAATACGCAGTATTTT
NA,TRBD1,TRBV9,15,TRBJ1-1,CASIPTGVKDTEAFF,TGTGCCAGCATCCCGACAGGGGTGAAGGACACTGAAGCTTTCTTT
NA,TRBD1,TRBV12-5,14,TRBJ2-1,CASGLPTGANEQFF,TGTGCTAGTGGTTTGCCTACAGGGGCCAATGAGCAGTTCTTC
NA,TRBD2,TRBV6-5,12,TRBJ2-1,CASQRGGNEQFF,TGTGCCAGCCAGCGGGGGGGCAATGAGCAGTTCTTC
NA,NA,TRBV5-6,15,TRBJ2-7,CASSLGQGTSYEQYF,TGTGCCAGCAGCTTGGGCCAGGGCACCTCCTACGAGCAGTACTTC
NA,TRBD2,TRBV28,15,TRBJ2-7,CASSLGLAVPYEQYF,TGTGCCAGCAGTTTGGGACTAGCGGTACCATACGAGCAGTACTTC
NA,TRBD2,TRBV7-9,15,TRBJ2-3,CASSLLAGGGDTQYF,TGTGCCAGCAGCTTACTAGCGGGGGGAGGAGATACGCAGTATTTT
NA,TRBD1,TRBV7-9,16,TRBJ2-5,CASSPYQGTGQETQYF,TGTGCCAGCAGCCCATACCAGGGGACAGGCCAAGAGACCCAGTACTTC
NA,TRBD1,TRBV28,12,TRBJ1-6,CASSGQDERLHF,TGTGCCAGCAGTGGACAGGATGAACGACTCCACTTT
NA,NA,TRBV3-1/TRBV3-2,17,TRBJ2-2,CASSQGGQTAFTGELFF,TGTGCCAGCAGCCAAGGAGGTCAGACAGCTTTCACCGGGGAGCTGTTTTTT
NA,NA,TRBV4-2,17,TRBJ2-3,CASSQTYSGLVRDTQYF,TGTGCCAGCAGCCAAACCTATTCAGGCCTTGTCAGGGATACGCAGTATTTT
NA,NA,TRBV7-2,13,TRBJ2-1,CASSFDPTGEQFF,TGTGCCAGCAGCTTTGATCCGACGGGTGAGCAGTTCTTC
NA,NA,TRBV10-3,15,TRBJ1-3,CAIRVDSSSGNTIYF,TGTGCCATCAGAGTGGACTCTAGCTCTGGAAACACCATATATTTT
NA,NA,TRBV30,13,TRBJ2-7,CAWRRSPSYEQYF,TGTGCCTGGAGGAGGTCCCCCTCCTACGAGCAGTACTTC
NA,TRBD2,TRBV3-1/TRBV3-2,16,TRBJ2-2,CASRPTGLAGTGELFF,TGTGCCAGCAGACCGACCGGACTAGCGGGAACCGGGGAGCTGTTTTTT
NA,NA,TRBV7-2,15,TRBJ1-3,CASSSSGFYGNTIYF,TGTGCCAGCAGCTCATCGGGATTCTATGGAAACACCATATATTTT
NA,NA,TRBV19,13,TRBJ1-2,CASSIDGLRGYTF,TGTGCCAGTAGTATAGATGGACTGCGTGGCTACACCTTC
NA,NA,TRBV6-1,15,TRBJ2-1,CASSDSQGSYNEQFF,TGTGCCAGCAGTGATTCACAGGGAAGCTACAATGAGCAGTTCTTC
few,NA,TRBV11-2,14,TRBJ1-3,CASSLDRAGNTIYF,TGTGCCAGCAGCTTAGACAGGGCTGGAAACACCATATATTTT
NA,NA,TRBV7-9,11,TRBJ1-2,CAREGGYGYTF,TGTGCAAGGGAAGGGGGCTATGGCTACACCTTC
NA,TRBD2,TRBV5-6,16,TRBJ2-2,CASSTTGTMNTGELFF,TGTGCCAGCAGCACCACCGGGACTATGAACACCGGGGAGCTGTTTTTT
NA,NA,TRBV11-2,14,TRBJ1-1,CASSLGQANTEAFF,TGTGCCAGCAGCTTAGGACAGGCGAACACTGAAGCTTTCTTT
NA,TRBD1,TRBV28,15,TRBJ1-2,CASSIPGTGGYGYTF,TGTGCCAGCAGTATCCCCGGGACAGGGGGTTATGGCTACACCTTC